Listed below are T cell receptor beta chains from one sample, sequenced in a study of cytomegalovirus exposure and HLA in healthy donors. Some clones are missing from TCRdb's copy, which holds only in-frame ones; the method was immunoSEQ multiplex PCR. Here the sample spans some 69,000 clones, 90% to 95% being singletons. The sample consisted of PBMCs. Receptors originate from a young man in good health and CMV-seropositive. Each CDR3 is given with its conserved first and last residue. Each record gives: D gene, V gene, clone size, J gene, CDR3 protein, CDR3 DNA. The D gene is left open where the match is weak. Clone size is not always given. Where it is, it says once, few, many or a class for expanded clones.

TRBD1	TRBV5-1	NA	TRBJ2-1	CASRQGSGEQFF	TGCGCCAGCCGACAGGGTTCAGGGGAGCAGTTCTTC
NA	TRBV15	NA	TRBJ2-2	CATSRGRAVGELFF	TGTGCCACCAGCAGAGGGCGGGCAGTCGGGGAGCTGTTTTTT
TRBD2	TRBV6-5	NA	TRBJ2-5	CASSYSLAGEETQYF	TGTGCCAGCAGTTACTCGCTAGCGGGAGAAGAGACCCAGTACTTC
TRBD1	TRBV6-1	NA	TRBJ1-2	CASERTGDGYTF	TGTGCCAGCGAAAGGACAGGGGATGGCTACACCTTC
TRBD1	TRBV19	NA	TRBJ2-1	CASSPHGTGVDNEQFF	TGTGCCAGTAGTCCTCACGGGACAGGGGTGGACAATGAGCAGTTCTTC
NA	TRBV7-9	NA	TRBJ2-1	CASSFSGTTWNEQFF	TGTGCCAGCAGCTTTTCCGGGACAACGTGGAATGAGCAGTTCTTC
NA	TRBV11-3	once	TRBJ1-6	CASSLSQGNNSPLHF	TGTGCCAGCAGCTTAAGTCAGGGGAATAATTCACCCCTCCACTTT
TRBD2	TRBV11-1	NA	TRBJ2-7	CASSPRTSGKSYEQYF	TGTGCCAGCAGCCCCCGGACTAGCGGGAAAAGCTACGAGCAGTACTTC
NA	TRBV10-3	NA	TRBJ2-1	CAIRRAGQTYNEQFF	TGTGCCATCAGGAGGGCGGGCCAAACCTACAATGAGCAGTTCTTC
TRBD1	TRBV2	NA	TRBJ1-4	CASERGGDRGEKLFF	TGTGCCAGCGAGCGTGGAGGAGACAGGGGTGAAAAACTGTTTTTT
NA	TRBV9	NA	TRBJ2-2	CASSFNSITNTGELFF	TGTGCCAGCAGTTTTAACTCCATCACGAACACCGGGGAGCTGTTTTTT
NA	TRBV7-3	NA	TRBJ1-1	CASSLEGTNTEAFF	TGTGCCAGCAGCTTAGAGGGCACGAACACTGAAGCTTTCTTT
NA	TRBV18	once	TRBJ2-5	CASSPGSGETQYF	TGTGCCAGCTCACCTGGGAGTGGAGAGACCCAGTACTTC
TRBD1	TRBV2	NA	TRBJ2-5	CASRTTGRETQYF	TGTGCCAGCAGGACGACAGGGCGGGAGACCCAGTACTTC
NA	TRBV5-8	NA	TRBJ2-7	CASSFNRAGTYEQYF	TGTGCCAGCAGCTTCAACAGGGCGGGTACCTACGAGCAGTACTTC
NA	TRBV29-1	NA	TRBJ2-5	CSVSQAAGLDQYF	TGCAGCGTGAGTCAGGCTGCGGGATTGGACCAGTACTTC
TRBD2	TRBV27	NA	TRBJ2-3	CASRRAGGHTDTQYF	TGTGCCAGCAGAAGAGCGGGAGGGCACACAGATACGCAGTATTTT
TRBD1	TRBV7-6	NA	TRBJ2-7	CASSLWTGGDEQYF	TGTGCCAGCAGCCTGTGGACAGGGGGCGACGAGCAGTACTTC
TRBD1	TRBV4-3	NA	TRBJ1-3	CASSQDGTGAGNTIYF	TGCGCCAGCAGCCAAGATGGGACAGGGGCTGGAAACACCATATATTTT
TRBD1	TRBV28	NA	TRBJ1-2	CASSLNGGQGARGYTF	TGTGCCAGCAGTTTAAATGGGGGACAGGGGGCGCGAGGCTACACCTTC
TRBD2	TRBV14	NA	TRBJ2-3	CASSPVAGAPSTQYF	TGTGCCAGCAGCCCGGTAGCGGGGGCGCCGAGTACGCAGTATTTT
TRBD1	TRBV27	NA	TRBJ2-7	CASSLQGVSYEQYF	TGTGCCAGCAGTTTACAGGGGGTGTCCTACGAGCAGTACTTC
TRBD1	TRBV6-1	NA	TRBJ2-3	CASTRAVRGTQYF	TGTGCCAGCACCCGGGCAGTCAGGGGGACGCAGTATTTT
NA	TRBV27	NA	TRBJ2-5	CASSSLETQYF	TGTGCCAGCAGTTCTTTGGAGACCCAGTACTTC
TRBD2	TRBV6-1	NA	TRBJ2-1	CASSDIAGGGNEQFF	TGTGCCAGCAGTGATATAGCGGGAGGGGGCAATGAGCAGTTCTTC
NA	TRBV28	NA	TRBJ2-7	CASSSRYEQYF	TGTGCCAGCAGTTCCAGGTACGAGCAGTACTTC
TRBD1	TRBV7-2	NA	TRBJ2-7	CASSLAGRGSYEQYF	TGTGCCAGCAGCTTAGCGGGCAGGGGGAGTTACGAGCAGTACTTC
TRBD1	TRBV5-6	NA	TRBJ2-2	CASSFVRDRGDTGELFF	TGTGCCAGCAGCTTTGTCCGGGACAGGGGGGACACCGGGGAGCTGTTTTTT
TRBD1	TRBV4-3	NA	TRBJ2-1	CASSQNVAGTGPYNEQFF	TGCGCCAGCAGCCAAAACGTCGCCGGGACAGGACCTTACAATGAGCAGTTCTTC
NA	TRBV30	NA	TRBJ1-3	CAWSGASGVFFFGNTIYF	TGTGCCTGGAGTGGGGCCTCGGGGGTATTTTTCTTTGGAAACACCATATATTTT
TRBD1	TRBV11-2	NA	TRBJ2-5	CASRSSPPGQGRETQYF	TGTGCCAGCAGATCCAGCCCCCCGGGACAGGGGCGAGAGACCCAGTACTTC
TRBD1	TRBV2	NA	TRBJ1-4	CASSEAHGTGSEKLFF	TGTGCCAGCAGTGAAGCGCACGGGACAGGGTCCGAAAAACTGTTTTTT
NA	TRBV6-5	NA	TRBJ2-7	CASRGRGGSYEQYF	TGTGCCAGCAGGGGGCGGGGCGGCTCCTACGAGCAGTACTTC
TRBD2	TRBV28	NA	TRBJ2-7	CASLGTSGYEQYF	TGTGCCAGCCTTGGGACTAGCGGGTACGAGCAGTACTTC
TRBD1	TRBV18	NA	TRBJ2-7	CASSPQDRMYEQYF	TGTGCCAGCTCACCACAGGACAGGATGTACGAGCAGTACTTC
NA	TRBV7-8	NA	TRBJ2-5	CASSLGGAGLQETQYF	TGTGCCAGCAGCTTAGGCGGCGCGGGCCTCCAAGAGACCCAGTACTTC
TRBD2	TRBV29-1	NA	TRBJ2-3	CSGVLAGMSDTQYF	TGCAGCGGCGTACTAGCGGGAATGTCAGATACGCAGTATTTT
TRBD1	TRBV27	once	TRBJ2-7	CASSTRGTVGYEQYF	TGTGCCAGCAGTACGAGAGGGACAGTGGGCTACGAGCAGTACTTC
TRBD1	TRBV5-6	NA	TRBJ1-4	CASSPGQAPGGEKLFF	TGTGCCAGCAGCCCAGGACAGGCACCAGGTGGTGAAAAACTGTTTTTT
NA	TRBV6-6	once	TRBJ2-7	CASSYLLQGSYEQYF	TGTGCCAGCAGTTACCTCCTGCAGGGGTCCTACGAGCAGTACTTC
NA	TRBV15	NA	TRBJ1-1	CATSRHDTMNTEAFF	TGTGCCACCAGCAGACATGACACCATGAACACTGAAGCTTTCTTT
TRBD1	TRBV30	NA	TRBJ2-5	CAWRGQGTETQYF	TGTGCCTGGAGAGGACAGGGGACAGAGACCCAGTACTTC
NA	TRBV7-8	NA	TRBJ2-7	CASSPRARGYEQYF	TGTGCCAGCAGCCCTCGGGCCAGGGGCTACGAGCAGTACTTC
NA	TRBV4-1	NA	TRBJ2-3	CASSQGEASTDTQYF	TGCGCCAGCAGCCAAGGGGAGGCTAGCACAGATACGCAGTATTTT
NA	TRBV11-2	NA	TRBJ2-5	CASSLVWGAETQYF	TGTGCCAGCAGCTTAGTTTGGGGCGCGGAGACCCAGTACTTC
TRBD2	TRBV29-1	NA	TRBJ2-3	CSVAGLAGSSTDTQYF	TGCAGCGTTGCCGGACTAGCGGGGAGTAGCACAGATACGCAGTATTTT
NA	TRBV7-9	NA	TRBJ2-5	CASSPEGFQETQYF	TGTGCCAGCAGCCCGGAGGGCTTCCAAGAGACCCAGTACTTC
NA	TRBV29-1	NA	TRBJ2-2	CSVVLLVSGELFF	TGCAGCGTTGTTTTACTAGTGAGCGGGGAGCTGTTTTTT
TRBD1	TRBV7-9	NA	TRBJ1-4	CASSTGGGEKLFF	TGTGCCAGCAGCACAGGGGGCGGTGAAAAACTGTTTTTT
NA	TRBV7-9	NA	TRBJ2-7	CASSLNSPRLGAFEQYF	TGTGCCAGCAGCTTAAATTCTCCGCGACTAGGGGCGTTCGAGCAGTACTTC
TRBD1	TRBV5-6	once	TRBJ1-4	CASSSGSGTGWEKLFF	TGTGCCAGCAGCTCAGGATCCGGGACAGGGTGGGAAAAACTGTTTTTT
NA	TRBV7-6	NA	TRBJ2-5	CASSLGTGQETQYF	TGTGCCAGCAGCTTAGGCACAGGCCAAGAGACCCAGTACTTC
TRBD1	TRBV7-9	NA	TRBJ2-3	CASSWPSDRGGPDTQYF	TGTGCCAGCAGCTGGCCCTCGGACAGGGGAGGTCCAGATACGCAGTATTTT